A single sample gave rise to the 2 T cell receptor beta chains below, sequenced in a study of control samples from healthy donors and cancer patients. TCRdb keeps only in-frame clones here, not all; method: immunoSEQ multiplex PCR. The table records 170,000 or so clones, around 93% of them present only once. The sample consisted of blood. Receptors originate from a man aged 18-30 years in good health.

This clone appeared a single time. The genes are TRBV6-5 and TRBJ1-1; D not certain. Germline-derived CDR1 and CDR2 are MNHEY and SVGAGI. V shed 2 bases and J shed 3 bases, with 7 bases lying between them. CDR3 length equals 13 residues. For the CDR3, the DNA is TGTGCCAGCAGTTACACCCCAGACACTGAAGCTTTCTTT. Amino acid sequence: CASSYTPDTEAFF.

The chain is built from TRBV19 and TRBJ2-2; D is unresolved. The V end was cut by 5 bases, the J end by 3 bases, with 13 bases between. In germline, CDR1 is LNHDA, CDR2 SQIVND (reference sequence). CDR3 length: 15 residues. The CDR3 loop is CASSVRRDDTGELFF. The CDR3 coding sequence is TGTGCCAGTAGTGTAAGAAGAGATGACACCGGGGAGCTGTTTTTT.